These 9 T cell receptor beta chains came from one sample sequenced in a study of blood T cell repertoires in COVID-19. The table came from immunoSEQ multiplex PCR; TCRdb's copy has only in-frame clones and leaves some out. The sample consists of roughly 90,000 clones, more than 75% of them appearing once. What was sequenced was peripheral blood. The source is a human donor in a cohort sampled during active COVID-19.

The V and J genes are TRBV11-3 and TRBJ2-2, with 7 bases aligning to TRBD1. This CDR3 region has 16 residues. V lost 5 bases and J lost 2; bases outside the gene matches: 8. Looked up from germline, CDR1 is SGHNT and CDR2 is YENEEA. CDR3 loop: CASSPGTDSNTGELFF. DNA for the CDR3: TGTGCCAGCAGCCCCGGGACAGACTCTAACACCGGGGAGCTGTTTTTT.

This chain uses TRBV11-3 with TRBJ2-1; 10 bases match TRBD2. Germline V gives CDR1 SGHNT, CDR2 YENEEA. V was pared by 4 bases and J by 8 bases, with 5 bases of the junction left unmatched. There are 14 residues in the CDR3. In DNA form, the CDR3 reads TGTGCCAGCAGCTCCGAGCGGGAGGGTGATGAGCAGTTCTTC. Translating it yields CASSSEREGDEQFF.

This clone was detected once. CDR3 sequence (DNA): TGCGCCAGCAGCCAAGAACTTGCGCGGGAGACCTACAATGAGCAGTTCTTC. This encodes CASSQELARETYNEQFF. The chain joins TRBV4-3 to TRBJ2-1; 7 nucleotides agree with TRBD2. The V and J ends lost 0 bases and 2 bases, in that order; junction bases with no gene match: 7. CDR3 length equals 17 residues. In germline, CDR1 is LGHNA, CDR2 YSLEER.

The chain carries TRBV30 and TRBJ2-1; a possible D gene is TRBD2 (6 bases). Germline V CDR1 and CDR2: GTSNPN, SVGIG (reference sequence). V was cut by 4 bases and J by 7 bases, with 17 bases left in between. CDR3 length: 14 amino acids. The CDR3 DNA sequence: TGTGCCTGGAATTTCCAGCGGAGCGGGAATGAGCAGTTCTTC. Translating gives CAWNFQRSGNEQFF.

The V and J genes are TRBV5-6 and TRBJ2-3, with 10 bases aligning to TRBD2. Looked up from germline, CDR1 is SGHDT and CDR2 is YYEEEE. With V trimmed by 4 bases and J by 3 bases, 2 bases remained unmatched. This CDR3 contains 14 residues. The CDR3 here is CASSLAGATDTQYF. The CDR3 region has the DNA TGTGCCAGCAGCCTAGCGGGGGCAACAGATACGCAGTATTTT.

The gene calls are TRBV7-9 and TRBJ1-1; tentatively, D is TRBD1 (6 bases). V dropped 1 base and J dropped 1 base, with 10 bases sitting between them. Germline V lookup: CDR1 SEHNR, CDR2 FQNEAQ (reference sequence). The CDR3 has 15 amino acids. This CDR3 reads CASSLEGTPNTEAFF. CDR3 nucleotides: TGTGCCAGCAGCTTAGAGGGGACACCGAACACTGAAGCTTTCTTT.

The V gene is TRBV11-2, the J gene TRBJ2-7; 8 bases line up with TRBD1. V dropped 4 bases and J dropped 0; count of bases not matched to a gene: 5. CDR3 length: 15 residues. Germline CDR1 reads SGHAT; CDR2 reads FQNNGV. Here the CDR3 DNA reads TGTGCCAGCAGCTCGTCGACAGGGGACTCCTACGAGCAGTACTTC. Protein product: CASSSSTGDSYEQYF.

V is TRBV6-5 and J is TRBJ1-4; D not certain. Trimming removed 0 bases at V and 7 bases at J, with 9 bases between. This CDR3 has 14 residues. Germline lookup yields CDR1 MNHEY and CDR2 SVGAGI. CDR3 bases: TGTGCCAGCAGTTACTCCCGGGATAGTGAAAAACTGTTTTTT. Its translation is CASSYSRDSEKLFF.

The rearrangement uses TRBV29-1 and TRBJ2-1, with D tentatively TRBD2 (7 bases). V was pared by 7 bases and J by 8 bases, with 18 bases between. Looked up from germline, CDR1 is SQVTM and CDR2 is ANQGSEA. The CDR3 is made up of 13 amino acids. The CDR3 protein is CSAAGGGFYEQFF. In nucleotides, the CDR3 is TGCAGCGCCGCCGGCGGGGGCTTCTATGAGCAGTTCTTC.